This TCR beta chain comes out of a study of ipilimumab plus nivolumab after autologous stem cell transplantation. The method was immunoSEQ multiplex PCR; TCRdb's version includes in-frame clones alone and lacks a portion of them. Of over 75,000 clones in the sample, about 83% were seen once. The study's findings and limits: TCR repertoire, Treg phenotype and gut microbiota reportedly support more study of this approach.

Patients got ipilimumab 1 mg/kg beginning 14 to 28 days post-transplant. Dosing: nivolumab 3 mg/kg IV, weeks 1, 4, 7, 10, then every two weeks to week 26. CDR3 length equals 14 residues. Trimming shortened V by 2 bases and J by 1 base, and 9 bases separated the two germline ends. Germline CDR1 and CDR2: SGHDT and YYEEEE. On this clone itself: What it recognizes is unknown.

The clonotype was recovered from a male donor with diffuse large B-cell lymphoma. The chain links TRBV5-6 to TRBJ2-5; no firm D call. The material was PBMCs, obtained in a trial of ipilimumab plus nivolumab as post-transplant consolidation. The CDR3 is CASSFLDPQETQYF. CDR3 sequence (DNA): TGTGCCAGCAGCTTCCTCGACCCCCAAGAGACCCAGTACTTC.